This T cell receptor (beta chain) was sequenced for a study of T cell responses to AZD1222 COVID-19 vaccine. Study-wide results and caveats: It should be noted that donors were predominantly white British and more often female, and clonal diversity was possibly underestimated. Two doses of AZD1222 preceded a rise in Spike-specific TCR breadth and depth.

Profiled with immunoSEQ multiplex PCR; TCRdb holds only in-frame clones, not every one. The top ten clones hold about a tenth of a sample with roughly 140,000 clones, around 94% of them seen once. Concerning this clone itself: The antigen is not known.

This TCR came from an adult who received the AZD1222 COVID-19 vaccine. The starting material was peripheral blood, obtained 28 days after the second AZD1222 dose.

The CDR3 sequence is CASSPPQTGLYYGYTF. The CDR3 region has the DNA TGTGCCAGCAGCCCCCCTCAGACAGGACTCTACTATGGCTACACCTTC. The chain couples TRBV5-4 to TRBJ1-2, with D perhaps matching TRBD1 (6 bases). CDR3 length: 16 residues. The V end lost 4 bases, the J end lost 3 bases, and 19 bases lay between the germline ends. The germline gives CDR1 SGHNT, CDR2 YYREEE (reference sequence).